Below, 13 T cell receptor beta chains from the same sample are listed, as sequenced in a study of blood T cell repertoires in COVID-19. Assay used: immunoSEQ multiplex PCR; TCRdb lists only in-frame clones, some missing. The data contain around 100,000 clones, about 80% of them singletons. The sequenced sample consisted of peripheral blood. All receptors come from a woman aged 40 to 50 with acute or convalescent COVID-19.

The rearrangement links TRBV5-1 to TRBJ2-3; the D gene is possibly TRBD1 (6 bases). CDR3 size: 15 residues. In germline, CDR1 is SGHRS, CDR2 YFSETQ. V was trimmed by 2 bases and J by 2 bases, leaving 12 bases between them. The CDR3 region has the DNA TGCGCCAGCAGCTTCCAGCCAGGGGTCACAGATACGCAGTATTTT. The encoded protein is CASSFQPGVTDTQYF.

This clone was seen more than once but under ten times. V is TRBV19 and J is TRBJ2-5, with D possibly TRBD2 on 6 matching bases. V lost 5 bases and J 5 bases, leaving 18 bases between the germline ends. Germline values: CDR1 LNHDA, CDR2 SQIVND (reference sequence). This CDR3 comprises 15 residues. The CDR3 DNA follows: TGTGCCAGTAGTCTTGGGGCGGGACTGCGGGAGACCCAGTACTTC. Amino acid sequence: CASSLGAGLRETQYF. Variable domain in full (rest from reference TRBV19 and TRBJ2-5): DGGITQSPKYLFRKEGQNVTLSCEQNLNHDAMYWYRQDPGQGLRLIYYSQIVNDFQKGDIAEGYSVSREKKESFPLTVTSAQKNPTAFYLCASSLGAGLRETQYFGPGTRLLVL.

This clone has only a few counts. In DNA, the CDR3 is TGCAGCGTTGGACAGTTCATGAACACTGAAGCTTTCTTT. This codes for CSVGQFMNTEAFF. The chain joins TRBV29-1 to TRBJ1-1; D might be TRBD1 (5 bases). Trimming removed 4 bases from V and 0 bases from J, with 9 bases in between. This CDR3 comprises 13 residues. CDR1 and CDR2 from the germline V gene are SQVTM and ANQGSEA.

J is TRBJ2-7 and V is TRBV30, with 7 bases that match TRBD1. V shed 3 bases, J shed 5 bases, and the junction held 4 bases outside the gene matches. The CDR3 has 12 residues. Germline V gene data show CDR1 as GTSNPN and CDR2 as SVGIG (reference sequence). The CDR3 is CAWRGDRHEQYF. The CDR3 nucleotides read TGTGCCTGGAGAGGGGACAGACACGAGCAGTACTTC. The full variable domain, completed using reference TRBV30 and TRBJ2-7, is SQTIHQWPATLVQPVGSPLSLECTVEGTSNPNLYWYRQAAGRGLQLLFYSVGIGQISSEVPQNLSASRPQDRQFILSSKKLLLSDSGFYLCAWRGDRHEQYFGPGTRLTVT.

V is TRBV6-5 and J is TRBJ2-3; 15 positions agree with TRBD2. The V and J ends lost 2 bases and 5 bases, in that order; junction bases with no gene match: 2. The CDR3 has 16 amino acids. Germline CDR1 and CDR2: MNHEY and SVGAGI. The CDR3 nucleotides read TGTGCCAGCAGTTACACGGGACTAGCGGGGGGAGATACGCAGTATTTT. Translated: CASSYTGLAGGDTQYF.

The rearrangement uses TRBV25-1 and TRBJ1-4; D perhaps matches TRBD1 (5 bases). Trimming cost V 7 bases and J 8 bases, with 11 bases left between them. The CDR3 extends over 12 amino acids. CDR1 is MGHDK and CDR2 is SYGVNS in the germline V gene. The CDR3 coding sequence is TGTGCCAGCAAGCGGGGCGGAGAAAAACTGTTTTTT. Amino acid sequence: CASKRGGEKLFF.

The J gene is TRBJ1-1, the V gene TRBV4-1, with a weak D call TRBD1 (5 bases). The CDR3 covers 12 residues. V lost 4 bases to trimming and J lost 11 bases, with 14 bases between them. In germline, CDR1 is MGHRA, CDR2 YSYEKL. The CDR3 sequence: CASSPSGGNAFF. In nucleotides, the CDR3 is TGCGCCAGCAGCCCATCTGGGGGGAATGCTTTCTTT.

The CDR3 region has the DNA TGCGCCAGCAGCCAAGCCACAGGGACTGGAAACACCATATATTTT. It is translated as CASSQATGTGNTIYF. The gene calls are TRBV4-1 and TRBJ1-3, with D maybe TRBD1 (6 bases). The CDR3 has 15 amino acids. Germline values: CDR1 MGHRA, CDR2 YSYEKL. Trimming left V 1 base short and J 2 bases short, with 9 bases between.

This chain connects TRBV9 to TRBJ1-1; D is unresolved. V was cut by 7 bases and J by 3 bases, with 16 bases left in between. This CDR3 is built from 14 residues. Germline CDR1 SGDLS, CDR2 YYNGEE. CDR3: CASARGTAHTEAFF. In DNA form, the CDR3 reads TGTGCCAGCGCAAGAGGCACGGCCCACACTGAAGCTTTCTTT.

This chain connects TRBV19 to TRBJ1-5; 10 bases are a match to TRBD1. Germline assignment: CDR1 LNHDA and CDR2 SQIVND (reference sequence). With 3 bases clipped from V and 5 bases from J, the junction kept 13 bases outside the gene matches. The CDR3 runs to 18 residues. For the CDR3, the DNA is TGTGCCAGTAGTATTAATCATCCGGGACAGGGGTTCCATCAGCCCCAGCATTTT. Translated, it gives CASSINHPGQGFHQPQHF.

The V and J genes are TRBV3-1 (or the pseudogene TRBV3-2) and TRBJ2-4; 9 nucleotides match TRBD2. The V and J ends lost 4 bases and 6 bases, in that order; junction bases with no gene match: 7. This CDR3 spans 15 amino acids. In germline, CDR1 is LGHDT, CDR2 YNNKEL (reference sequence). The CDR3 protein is CASSRPGLAGNIQYF. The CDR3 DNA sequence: TGTGCCAGCAGCCGCCCGGGACTAGCAGGAAACATTCAGTACTTC.

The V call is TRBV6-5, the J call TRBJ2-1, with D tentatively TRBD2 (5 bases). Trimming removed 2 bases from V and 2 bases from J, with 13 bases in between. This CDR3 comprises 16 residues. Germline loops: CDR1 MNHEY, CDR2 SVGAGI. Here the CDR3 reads CASSYRLATPYNEQFF. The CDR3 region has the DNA TGTGCCAGCAGTTACAGGCTAGCCACCCCCTACAATGAGCAGTTCTTC.

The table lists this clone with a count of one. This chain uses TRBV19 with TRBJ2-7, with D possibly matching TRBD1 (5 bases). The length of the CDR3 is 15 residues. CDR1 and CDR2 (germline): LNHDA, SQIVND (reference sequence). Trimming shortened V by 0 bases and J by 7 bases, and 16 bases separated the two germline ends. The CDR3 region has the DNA TGTGCCAGTAGTATAGATCAAGGGGCCAACGAGGAGCAGTACTTC. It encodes CASSIDQGANEEQYF.